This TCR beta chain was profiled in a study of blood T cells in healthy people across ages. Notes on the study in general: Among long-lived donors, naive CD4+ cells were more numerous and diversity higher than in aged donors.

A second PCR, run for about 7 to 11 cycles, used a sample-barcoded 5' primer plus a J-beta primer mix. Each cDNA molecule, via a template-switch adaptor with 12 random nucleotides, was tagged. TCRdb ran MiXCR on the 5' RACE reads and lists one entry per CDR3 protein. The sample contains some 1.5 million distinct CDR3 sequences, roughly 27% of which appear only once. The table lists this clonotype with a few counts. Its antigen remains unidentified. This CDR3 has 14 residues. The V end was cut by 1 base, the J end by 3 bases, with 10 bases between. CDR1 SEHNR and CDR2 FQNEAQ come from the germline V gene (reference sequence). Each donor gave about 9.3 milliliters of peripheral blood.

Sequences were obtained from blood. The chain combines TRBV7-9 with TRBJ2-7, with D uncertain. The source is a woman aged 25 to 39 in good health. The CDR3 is CASSLGEGIYEQYF. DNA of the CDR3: TGTGCCAGCAGCTTAGGAGAAGGAATCTACGAGCAGTACTTC. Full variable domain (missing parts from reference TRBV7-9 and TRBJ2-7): DTGVSQNPRHKITKRGQNVTFRCDPISEHNRLYWYRQTLGQGPEFLTYFQNEAQLEKSRLLSDRFSAERPKGSFSTLEIQRTEQGDSAMYLCASSLGEGIYEQYFGPGTRLTVT.